This T cell receptor beta chain was sequenced for a study of blood T cells in healthy people across ages. Researchers collected approximately 9.5 milliliters of peripheral blood from every single donor. Every sample gave at least 5 micrograms of total RNA when it was extracted. This clonotype was seen repeatedly, ten times or more. Per germline, CDR1 KGHSH and CDR2 LQKENI. V lost 3 bases and J lost 5, with 11 bases in between. The CDR3 extends over 13 amino acids. A sample-barcoded 5' primer and a J-beta primer mix were used in a second PCR of about 7 to 12 cycles. Every sample gave at least 2.5 million paired-end reads containing CDR3. TCRdb re-called the 5' RACE reads with MiXCR, one entry per CDR3 protein. The sample lists 1.5 million to 2 million distinct CDR3 sequences; 39% were seen once.

The TCR sequence derives from a human donor in good health. The V call is TRBV18, the J call TRBJ2-7; D gene unclear. What was sequenced was blood. The CDR3 nucleotides read TGTGCCAGCTCACCTGAATTTGGGAACGAGCAGTACTTC. Amino acids: CASSPEFGNEQYF.